This T cell receptor beta chain was captured in a study of T cell responses to AZD1222 COVID-19 vaccine. Study-level results: Spike-specific TCR breadth and depth grew following two AZD1222 doses. Seropositive at baseline were only six AZD1222 recipients. Repertoires in all cases were sampled only once the peak T cell response had passed.

The ends were cut back, 8 bases at V and 8 bases at J, with 18 bases in the middle. CDR1 is MNHEY, CDR2 SVGAGI, per germline. The CDR3 runs 14 residues. Generated by immunoSEQ multiplex PCR, the TCRdb table keeps only in-frame clones and is missing some. The sample has approximately 89,000 clones; roughly 86% are singletons. Pooled samples include second doses given at about 4 or 12 weeks. Worth noting for this clone: Its antigen is unidentified.

The receptor's source is an adult who received the AZD1222 COVID-19 vaccine. Sample: peripheral blood, taken 28 days after the second AZD1222 dose. The V gene is TRBV6-5, the J gene TRBJ1-4; no clear D gene. The CDR3 protein is CASHAAGGGEKLFF. CDR3 sequence (DNA): TGTGCCAGCCACGCCGCGGGAGGTGGAGAAAAACTGTTTTTT.